This TCR beta chain was profiled in a study of blood T cell repertoires in COVID-19. The participants were between roughly 18 and 89 years old and came from about two dozen US areas. This CDR3 has 17 amino acids. V was clipped by 0 bases and J by 1 base; unmatched bases: 8. Per the germline V gene, CDR1 is GTSNPN and CDR2 is SVGIG (reference sequence). The assay was immunoSEQ multiplex PCR, and TCRdb's table has in-frame clones only and misses some. The table has roughly 330,000 clones, over 75% seen once; the top ten hold about 9.4%. V usage is TRBV30 and J usage is TRBJ1-4; 7 nucleotides line up with TRBD1. The source of this sequence is a woman under 30 who had recovered from COVID-19. What was sequenced was PBMCs or T cells enriched from blood (not recorded which). For the CDR3, the DNA is TGTGCCTGGAGTGTACAAGGCAGGGGGATAACTAATGAAAAACTGTTTTTT. It specifies CAWSVQGRGITNEKLFF.